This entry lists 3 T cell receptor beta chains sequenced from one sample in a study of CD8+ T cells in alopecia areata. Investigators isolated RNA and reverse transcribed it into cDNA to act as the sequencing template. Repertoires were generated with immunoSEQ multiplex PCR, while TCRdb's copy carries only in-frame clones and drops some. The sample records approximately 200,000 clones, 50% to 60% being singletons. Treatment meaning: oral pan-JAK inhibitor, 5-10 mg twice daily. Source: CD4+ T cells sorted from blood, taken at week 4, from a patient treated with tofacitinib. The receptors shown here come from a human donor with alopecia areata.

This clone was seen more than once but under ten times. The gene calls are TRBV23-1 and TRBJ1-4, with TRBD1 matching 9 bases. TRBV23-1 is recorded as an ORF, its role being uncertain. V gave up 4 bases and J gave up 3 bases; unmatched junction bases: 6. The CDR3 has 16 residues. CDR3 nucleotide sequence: TGCGCCAGCAGTCCCGACGACAGGGGGTCTAATGAAAAACTGTTTTTT. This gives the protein CASSPDDRGSNEKLFF.

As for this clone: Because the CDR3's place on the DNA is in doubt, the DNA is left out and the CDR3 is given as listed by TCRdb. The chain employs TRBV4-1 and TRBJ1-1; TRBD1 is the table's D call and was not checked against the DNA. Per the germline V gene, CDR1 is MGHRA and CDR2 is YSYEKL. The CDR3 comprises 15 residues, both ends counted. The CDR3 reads CASSQGWGQGSGVGF.

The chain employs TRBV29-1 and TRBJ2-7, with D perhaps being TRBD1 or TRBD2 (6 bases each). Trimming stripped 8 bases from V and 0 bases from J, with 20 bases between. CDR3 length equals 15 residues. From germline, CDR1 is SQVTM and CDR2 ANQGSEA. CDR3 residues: CSSSRRRGNSYEQYF. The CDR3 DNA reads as TGCAGCTCGTCTCGGCGGAGGGGGAACTCCTACGAGCAGTACTTC.